This is a list of T cell receptor beta chains from one sample in a study of blood T cell repertoires in COVID-19. Profiled with immunoSEQ multiplex PCR; TCRdb holds only in-frame clones, not every one. The table records around 72,000 clones, 82% of them present only once. Sequencing used peripheral blood. The receptor source for this set is a human donor in a cohort sampled during active COVID-19. CDR3s include the opening cysteine and the closing phenylalanine or tryptophan. The order of the fields is D gene, V gene, J gene, clone size, CDR3 protein, CDR3 DNA. A D gene is named only where the DNA matches it firmly. Size is omitted from some rows. Given values are once, few, many or a class for expanded clones.

d_gene: TRBD1; v_gene: TRBV6-6; j_gene: TRBJ1-6; abundance: .; CDR3aa: CASSSAGGSPLHF; CDR3nt: TGTGCCAGCAGTTCGGCAGGGGGGTCACCCCTCCACTTT
d_gene: .; v_gene: TRBV10-3; j_gene: TRBJ2-1; abundance: .; CDR3aa: CAISEGAGEQFF; CDR3nt: TGTGCCATCAGTGAGGGGGCTGGTGAGCAGTTCTTC
d_gene: .; v_gene: TRBV3-1/TRBV3-2; j_gene: TRBJ2-5; abundance: .; CDR3aa: CASREAGVTETQYF; CDR3nt: TGTGCCAGCAGAGAGGCAGGGGTAACAGAGACCCAGTACTTC
d_gene: .; v_gene: TRBV2; j_gene: TRBJ2-5; abundance: .; CDR3aa: CASSVGGPWGYF; CDR3nt: TGTGCCAGCAGTGTAGGAGGTCCTTGGGGGTACTTC
d_gene: .; v_gene: TRBV19; j_gene: TRBJ2-3; abundance: .; CDR3aa: CASSFFSSTDTQYF; CDR3nt: TGTGCCAGTAGTTTCTTCTCTAGCACAGATACGCAGTATTTT
d_gene: .; v_gene: TRBV10-3; j_gene: TRBJ2-1; abundance: .; CDR3aa: CAIREHRSSYNEQFF; CDR3nt: TGTGCCATCAGGGAGCATAGGAGCTCCTACAATGAGCAGTTCTTC
d_gene: .; v_gene: TRBV6-1; j_gene: TRBJ1-3; abundance: .; CDR3aa: CASSEARHTGGGNTIYF; CDR3nt: TGTGCCAGCAGTGAAGCGCGACACACCGGAGGAGGAAACACCATATATTTT
d_gene: .; v_gene: TRBV11-2; j_gene: TRBJ2-7; abundance: few; CDR3aa: CASSLGLGDEQYF; CDR3nt: TGTGCCAGCAGCTTAGGACTTGGCGACGAGCAGTACTTC
d_gene: .; v_gene: TRBV7-4; j_gene: TRBJ2-7; abundance: few; CDR3aa: CASSLAQSYEQYF; CDR3nt: TGTGCCAGCAGCTTAGCTCAGTCCTACGAGCAGTACTTC
d_gene: TRBD1; v_gene: TRBV9; j_gene: TRBJ1-2; abundance: .; CDR3aa: CASSGSGGGYTF; CDR3nt: TGTGCCAGCAGCGGCTCAGGGGGTGGCTACACCTTC
d_gene: TRBD1; v_gene: TRBV30; j_gene: TRBJ2-7; abundance: once; CDR3aa: CAWSVSGQGSDEQYF; CDR3nt: TGTGCCTGGAGTGTAAGTGGACAGGGGTCCGACGAGCAGTACTTC
d_gene: .; v_gene: TRBV27; j_gene: TRBJ1-4; abundance: .; CDR3aa: CASSSQPGQRIEKLFF; CDR3nt: TGTGCCAGCAGTTCACAGCCCGGACAGCGAATCGAAAAACTGTTTTTT
d_gene: TRBD1; v_gene: TRBV5-1; j_gene: TRBJ2-6; abundance: few; CDR3aa: CASQDRRSSGANVLTF; CDR3nt: TGCGCCAGCCAGGACAGGCGCTCCTCTGGGGCCAACGTCCTGACTTTC
d_gene: .; v_gene: TRBV19; j_gene: TRBJ1-2; abundance: .; CDR3aa: CASSIGGGDGYGYTF; CDR3nt: TGTGCCAGTAGTATAGGTGGAGGGGATGGGTATGGCTACACCTTC
d_gene: .; v_gene: TRBV18; j_gene: TRBJ1-2; abundance: few; CDR3aa: CASSRDKNYGYTF; CDR3nt: TGTGCCAGCTCACGGGACAAAAACTATGGCTACACCTTC
d_gene: .; v_gene: TRBV9; j_gene: TRBJ2-2; abundance: .; CDR3aa: CASSPDRNTGELFF; CDR3nt: TGTGCCAGCAGCCCAGACAGGAACACCGGGGAGCTGTTTTTT
d_gene: .; v_gene: TRBV15; j_gene: TRBJ2-7; abundance: .; CDR3aa: CATGPSNYEQYF; CDR3nt: TGTGCCACCGGGCCCTCTAACTACGAGCAGTACTTC
d_gene: TRBD1; v_gene: TRBV7-9; j_gene: TRBJ1-5; abundance: few; CDR3aa: CASSSGTALGVVQPQHF; CDR3nt: TGTGCCAGCAGCTCCGGGACAGCCTTAGGGGTAGTACAGCCCCAGCATTTT